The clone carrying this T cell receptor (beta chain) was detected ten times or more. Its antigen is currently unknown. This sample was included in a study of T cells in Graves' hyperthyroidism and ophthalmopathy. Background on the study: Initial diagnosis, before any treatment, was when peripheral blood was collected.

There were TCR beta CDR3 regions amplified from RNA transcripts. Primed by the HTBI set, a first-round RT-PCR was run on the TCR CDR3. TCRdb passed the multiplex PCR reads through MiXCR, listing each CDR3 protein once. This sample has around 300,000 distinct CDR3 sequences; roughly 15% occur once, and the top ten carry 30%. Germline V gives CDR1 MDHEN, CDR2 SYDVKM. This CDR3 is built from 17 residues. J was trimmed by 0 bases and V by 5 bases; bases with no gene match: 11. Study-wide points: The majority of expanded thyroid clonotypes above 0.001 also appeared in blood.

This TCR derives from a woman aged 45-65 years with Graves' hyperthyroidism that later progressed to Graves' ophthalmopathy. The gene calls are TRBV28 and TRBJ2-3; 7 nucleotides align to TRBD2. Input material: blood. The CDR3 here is CASSPGAGGYSTDTQYF. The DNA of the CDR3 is TGTGCCAGCAGTCCGGGAGCCGGGGGGTATAGCACAGATACGCAGTATTTT.